The rows below give T cell receptor beta chains drawn from one sample of a study of beta chain features in type 1 diabetes. Repertoires were generated with immunoSEQ multiplex PCR, while TCRdb's copy carries only in-frame clones and drops some. The table has 860,000 or so clones, roughly 15% seen once. Sequencing was carried out using naive CD4+ T cells from blood. The source of these receptors is a woman aged 18-29 years in good health. The CDR3 runs from the conserved cysteine through the conserved F or W. Fields, in order: V gene, clone size, D gene, J gene, CDR3 DNA, CDR3 protein. D genes are given only for firm matches. Clone size, where shown, is once, few, many, or a class for clones that have expanded.

TRBV28	-	-	TRBJ2-5	TGTGCCAGCAGTTCCCCTCAGACCCAGTACTTC	CASSSPQTQYF
TRBV10-3	-	TRBD2	TRBJ2-3	TGTGCCATCAGTGAAGACCCCGGGGGGACAGATACGCAGTATTTT	CAISEDPGGTDTQYF
TRBV7-9	few	-	TRBJ1-1	TGTGCCAGCAGGAACAGTGCTGACTCACCAAAAGCTTTCTTT	CASRNSADSPKAFF
TRBV15	-	-	TRBJ2-5	TGTGCCACCAGCAGAGCCAGGGGGGCGGTGTTGGAGACCCAGTACTTC	CATSRARGAVLETQYF
TRBV2	few	-	TRBJ1-1	TGTGCCAGCAGAGGAAGGACAGCGAACACTGAAGCTTTCTTT	CASRGRTANTEAFF
TRBV5-6	-	-	TRBJ2-7	TGTGCCAGCAGAAGCTCGGGGACTCCGCTACCTGAGCAGTACTTC	CASRSSGTPLPEQYF
TRBV18	few	TRBD2	TRBJ2-5	TGTGCCAGCTCACCACCTCCGGGAGGGGAGACCCAGTACTTC	CASSPPPGGETQYF
TRBV28	few	-	TRBJ2-3	TGTGCCAGCAGTTTAACGGGGAGCACAGATACGCAGTATTTT	CASSLTGSTDTQYF
TRBV7-2	few	TRBD2	TRBJ2-7	TGTGCCAGCGGGCCGAGCGGGAGTTTCGACGAGCAGTACTTC	CASGPSGSFDEQYF
TRBV29-1	-	TRBD2	TRBJ2-1	TGCAGCGTTGAAGGGGGGGTAGCGGGAGGGCCGAGCTCCTACAATGAGCAGTTCTTC	CSVEGGVAGGPSSYNEQFF
TRBV4-2	-	-	TRBJ2-2	TGTGCCAGCAGCCGCGCCGGGGAGAACACCGGGGAGCTGTTTTTT	CASSRAGENTGELFF
TRBV4-3	-	TRBD1	TRBJ2-6	TGCGCCAGCAGCCAAGATCTCAGATTGGACAGGGGGCTTGGGGCCAACGTCCTGACTTTC	CASSQDLRLDRGLGANVLTF
TRBV20-1	-	-	TRBJ2-1	TGCAGTGCGACCTTGGTTTCTGAGCAGTTCTTC	CSATLVSEQFF
TRBV7-2	-	TRBD2	TRBJ2-1	TGTGCCAGCAGCTTTCGCGTGGCGGGAGGTAATAATGAGCAGTTCTTC	CASSFRVAGGNNEQFF
TRBV5-4	-	-	TRBJ1-4	TGTGCCAGCAGCCCGTACAAGGAGGGTGAAAAACTGTTTTTT	CASSPYKEGEKLFF
TRBV5-4	-	-	TRBJ2-6	TGTGCCAGCAGCTTGGGGGGAGGGGCCAACGTCCTGACTTTC	CASSLGGGANVLTF
TRBV19	few	TRBD2	TRBJ2-5	TGTGCCAGTAGTAAGGCGACTAGCGGGAGGGCCGAAGAGACCCAGTACTTC	CASSKATSGRAEETQYF
TRBV7-9	-	TRBD2	TRBJ2-7	TGTGCCAGCAGCCCACGGACTAGCGGAGGCTACGAGCAGTACTTC	CASSPRTSGGYEQYF
TRBV4-1	few	-	TRBJ2-1	TGCGCCAGCAGCCAATACAATGAGCAGTTCTTC	CASSQYNEQFF
TRBV7-2	few	TRBD2	TRBJ2-7	TGTGCCAGCAGCTTAGCACCTAGCGGGAGGGCCAGGTACGAGCAGTACTTC	CASSLAPSGRARYEQYF
TRBV6-6	few	-	TRBJ1-2	TGTGCCAGCAGTTACAGGACGGACGGCAACTATGGCTACACCTTC	CASSYRTDGNYGYTF
TRBV6-5	few	-	TRBJ2-2	TGTGCCAGCAGTTACCCCAGGACCGGGGAGCTGTTTTTT	CASSYPRTGELFF
TRBV5-6	-	-	TRBJ2-5	TGTGCCAGCAGCTCAGCCCCCCTTGGAAAGACCCAGTACTTC	CASSSAPLGKTQYF
TRBV28	few	TRBD1	TRBJ1-2	TGTGCCAGCAGTTACAGGGGGCCTATGGGCTACACCTTC	CASSYRGPMGYTF
TRBV27	-	-	TRBJ2-2	TGTGCCAGCAGTCCCCGGGACTGGGAAGGCGGGGAGCTGTTTTTT	CASSPRDWEGGELFF
TRBV2	-	TRBD1	TRBJ1-3	TGTGCCAGCATTCCGGGACAGGGATTTGGAAACACCATATATTTT	CASIPGQGFGNTIYF
TRBV18	-	TRBD1	TRBJ2-3	TGTGCCAGCTCACCGCAAATCTACAGGGGAAGAGGCACAGATACGCAGTATTTT	CASSPQIYRGRGTDTQYF